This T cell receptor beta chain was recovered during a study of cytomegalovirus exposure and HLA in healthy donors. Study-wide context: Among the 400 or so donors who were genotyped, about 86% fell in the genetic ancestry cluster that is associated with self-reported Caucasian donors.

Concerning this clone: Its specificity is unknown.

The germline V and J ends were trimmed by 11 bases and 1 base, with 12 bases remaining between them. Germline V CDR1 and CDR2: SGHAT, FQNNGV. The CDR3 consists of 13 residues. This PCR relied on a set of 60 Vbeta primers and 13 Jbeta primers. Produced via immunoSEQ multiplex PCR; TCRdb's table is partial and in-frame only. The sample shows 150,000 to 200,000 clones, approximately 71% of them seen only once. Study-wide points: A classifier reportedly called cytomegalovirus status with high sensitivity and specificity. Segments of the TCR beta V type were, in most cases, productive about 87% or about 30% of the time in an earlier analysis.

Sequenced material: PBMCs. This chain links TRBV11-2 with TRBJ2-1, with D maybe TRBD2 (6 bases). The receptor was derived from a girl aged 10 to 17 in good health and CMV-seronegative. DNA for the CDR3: TGTGCCTGCGGGATCGTTTCCTACAATGAGCAGTTCTTC. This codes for CACGIVSYNEQFF.